This T cell receptor beta chain derives from a study of blood T cell repertoires in COVID-19. About the research overall: From T cells, B-cell-depleted T cells, or PBMCs came the material, which was cDNA or gDNA.

The assay was immunoSEQ multiplex PCR, and TCRdb's table has in-frame clones only and misses some. This sample has some 180,000 clones, with around 81% found just once. Remarks on this clone: An end of the junction does not agree with germline; a read error may underlie this.

Sequences were obtained from peripheral blood. This sequence originates from a woman aged 40 to 50 with COVID-19, enrolled during active disease.

The CDR3 nucleotides are TGTGCCAGCAGTACGAGACTAGCGGGGGACCAGGAGACCCAGTACTTC. It specifies CASSTRLAGDQETQYF. This chain connects TRBV27 to TRBJ2-5, with 12 bases matching TRBD2. The germline CDR1 and CDR2 sequences are MNHEY and SMNVEV (reference sequence). The length of the CDR3 is 16 residues.